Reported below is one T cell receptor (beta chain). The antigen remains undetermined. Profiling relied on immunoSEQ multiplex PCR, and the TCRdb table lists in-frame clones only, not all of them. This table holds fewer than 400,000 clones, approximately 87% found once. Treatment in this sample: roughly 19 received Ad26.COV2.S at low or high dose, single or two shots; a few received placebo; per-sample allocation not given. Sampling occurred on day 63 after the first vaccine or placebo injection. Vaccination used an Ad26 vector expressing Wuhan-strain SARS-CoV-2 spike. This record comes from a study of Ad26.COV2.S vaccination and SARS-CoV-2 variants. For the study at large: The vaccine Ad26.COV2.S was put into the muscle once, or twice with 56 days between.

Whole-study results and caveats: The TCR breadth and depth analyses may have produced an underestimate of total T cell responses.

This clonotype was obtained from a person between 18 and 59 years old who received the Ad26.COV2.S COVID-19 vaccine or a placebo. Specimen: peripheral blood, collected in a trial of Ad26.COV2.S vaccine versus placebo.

The CDR3 loop reads CASSRSGQGSGANVLTF. CDR3 nucleotides: TGTGCCAGCAGCCGATCGGGACAGGGATCAGGGGCCAACGTCCTGACTTTC. The chain employs TRBV7-9 and TRBJ2-6; TRBD1 matches at 9 bases. Germline V gene sequence: CDR1 SEHNR, CDR2 FQNEAQ (reference sequence). Losses at the gene ends were 5 bases for V and 4 bases for J; bases not matched to a gene: 9. The CDR3 length is 17 residues.